Shown below are 5 T cell receptor beta chains from a single sample sequenced in a study of T cell clusters in autoimmune cytopenias. Multiplex touch-down PCR amplified TRB using TRB-A and TRB-B pools in one tube. TCRdb reprocessed the multiplex PCR reads; each CDR3 protein has one entry and no DNA is given. Its table records about 8,400 distinct CDR3 sequences. TRB amplification used around 0.25 ug of peripheral blood genomic DNA. Sequencing was performed on peripheral blood. The receptors were gathered from a human donor with an autoimmune cytopenia or autoimmune hepatitis (not recorded which).

CDR3 sequence: CSARRSGTRTRAEAFF. This chain connects TRBV20-1 to TRBJ1-1; as DNA is missing, the TRBD1 call by TCRdb cannot be tested. Germline V lookup: CDR1 DFQATT, CDR2 SNEGSKA (reference sequence). The CDR3 consists of 16 residues.

V is TRBV6-1 and J is TRBJ1-3. CDR1 and CDR2 from the germline V gene are MNHNS and SASEGT. This CDR3 region has 18 residues. The CDR3 spells CASSEARVMIWSGNTIYF.

The V gene is TRBV6-5, the J gene TRBJ1-1; absent DNA, TCRdb's TRBD1 call cannot be checked. Germline V gene lookup returns CDR1 MNHEY and CDR2 SVGAGI. This CDR3 comprises 14 residues. The chain's CDR3 is CASSYSWGLTEAFF.

The chain couples TRBV6-5 to TRBJ2-7; the D call of TRBD2 rests on TCRdb alone, since no DNA is present to check it. Germline V gives CDR1 MNHEY, CDR2 SVGAGI. This CDR3 contains 15 residues. CDR3 protein: CASSSGLAVNYEQYF.

Considering frequency, this clonotype is medium-sized (0.01 to 0.1%). The chain couples TRBV27 to TRBJ2-7; TCRdb gives TRBD1 as the D gene, but with no DNA this cannot be confirmed. CDR1 and CDR2 (germline): MNHEY, SMNVEV (reference sequence). This CDR3 is 16 amino acids long. The CDR3 sequence: CASSIYPGQQLYEQYF.